The 30 T cell receptor beta chains given below trace back to one sample, sequenced in a study of blood T cell repertoires in COVID-19. Libraries were prepared by immunoSEQ multiplex PCR; TCRdb keeps only in-frame clonotypes and omits some of them. The data hold about 68,000 clones, with around 91% observed a single time. Specimen: peripheral blood. These receptors were collected from a man between 50 and 59 years old with acute or convalescent COVID-19.

This clone turned up a few times. The chain employs TRBV3-1 (or the pseudogene TRBV3-2) and TRBJ2-5; the D gene is possibly TRBD2 (6 bases). CDR1 and CDR2 from the germline V gene are LGHDT and YNNKEL (reference sequence). The CDR3 runs to 16 residues. Trimming took 0 bases from V and 5 from J, leaving 16 bases between them. The CDR3 region is CASSQDQRLVGETQYF. DNA for the CDR3: TGTGCCAGCAGCCAAGACCAGAGACTAGTTGGTGAGACCCAGTACTTC.

This clone showed up just once. This chain links TRBV11-2 with TRBJ2-1; no clear D. The CDR3 runs 10 residues. The germline CDR1 and CDR2 sequences are SGHAT and FQNNGV. V gave up 4 bases and J gave up 11 bases, with 6 bases separating them. The CDR3 coding sequence is TGTGCCAGCAGCTCTAATAAGCAGTTCTTC. This gives the protein CASSSNKQFF.

This sequence joins TRBV6-6 and TRBJ2-2; TRBD2 matches at 7 bases. Germline-derived CDR1 and CDR2 are MNHNY and SVGAGI (reference sequence). The CDR3 totals 15 residues. The junction had 3 bases not matched to a gene; V was cut back by 4 bases and J by 1 base. The CDR3 is CASSFSGKNTGELFF. Here the CDR3 DNA reads TGTGCCAGCAGTTTCAGCGGGAAGAACACCGGGGAGCTGTTTTTT.

The genes are TRBV24-1 and TRBJ1-5, with D possibly TRBD1 on 5 matching bases. CDR1 and CDR2 (germline): KGHDR, SFDVKD. V lost 3 bases and J lost 4, with 12 bases in between. The CDR3 has 15 residues. The CDR3 sequence: CATSDGQGRNQPQHF. The DNA for the CDR3 is TGTGCCACCAGTGATGGGCAGGGTCGTAATCAGCCCCAGCATTTT.

This rearrangement joins TRBV19 to TRBJ2-2, with 7 bases aligning to TRBD2. CDR1 LNHDA and CDR2 SQIVND come from the germline V gene (reference sequence). This CDR3 region has 17 residues. The trim removed 4 bases at V and 7 bases at J, leaving 15 bases unmatched. In nucleotides, the CDR3 is TGTGCCAGTAGTAGGCCCCCGGGGCGGGAGTACCTCGGGGAGCTGTTTTTT. Protein: CASSRPPGREYLGELFF. The complete variable domain, with remaining parts taken from reference TRBV19 and TRBJ2-2, reads DGGITQSPKYLFRKEGQNVTLSCEQNLNHDAMYWYRQDPGQGLRLIYYSQIVNDFQKGDIAEGYSVSREKKESFPLTVTSAQKNPTAFYLCASSRPPGREYLGELFFGEGSRLTVL.

The rearrangement links TRBV14 to TRBJ2-1; D might be TRBD2 (6 bases). Germline assignment: CDR1 SGHDN and CDR2 FVKESK. This CDR3 has 16 residues. The V gene lost 0 bases and the J gene lost 0 bases, with 9 bases spanning the gap. The CDR3 sequence: CASSQDPSDSYNEQFF. Written as DNA, the CDR3 is TGTGCCAGCAGCCAAGACCCTAGCGACTCCTACAATGAGCAGTTCTTC.

This sequence joins TRBV6-1 and TRBJ2-2, with 9 bases fitting TRBD2. Germline CDR1 reads MNHNS; CDR2 reads SASEGT. This CDR3 has 18 amino acids. V was clipped by 0 bases and J by 5 bases; unmatched bases: 10. The CDR3 bases are TGTGCCAGCAGTGAAGCGCTTCCAGCGGGAGGCCGGACCGGGGAGCTGTTTTTT. It specifies CASSEALPAGGRTGELFF.

The genes are TRBV7-8 and TRBJ2-3, with D tentatively TRBD1 (5 bases). Trimming removed 3 bases from V and 6 bases from J, with 13 bases in between. From germline, CDR1 is SGHVS and CDR2 FQNEAQ. The CDR3 runs 14 residues. CDR3 bases: TGTGCCAGCAGCTTTTCATCGCGACAGGATACGCAGTATTTT. As protein: CASSFSSRQDTQYF.

This chain uses TRBV5-1 with TRBJ2-2; TRBD1 agrees at 8 bases. This CDR3 has 18 residues. The germline gives CDR1 SGHRS, CDR2 YFSETQ. The V and J ends lost 0 bases and 4 bases, in that order; junction bases with no gene match: 11. As DNA, the CDR3 is TGCGCCAGCAGCTTGGTCGCGGTAACAGGGGGTCGCACCGGGGAGCTGTTTTTT. Translating it yields CASSLVAVTGGRTGELFF.

This chain connects TRBV2 to TRBJ1-5, with 7 positions matching TRBD1. J gave up 0 bases and V 2 bases, and 7 bases lay outside the gene matches. This CDR3 has 17 amino acids. Germline V gives CDR1 SNHLY, CDR2 FYNNEI. CDR3 sequence reads: CASSEWAGGYSNQPQHF. DNA of the CDR3: TGTGCCAGCAGTGAATGGGCAGGGGGTTATAGCAATCAGCCCCAGCATTTT.

The genes are TRBV4-3 and TRBJ2-5, with D maybe TRBD2 (6 bases). CDR1 is LGHNA, CDR2 YSLEER, per germline. The CDR3 consists of 17 residues. V was cut by 0 bases and J by 4 bases, with 18 bases left in between. CDR3 sequence (DNA): TGCGCCAGCAGCCAAGATCTTAGTGCGGGGTCCCGAGAGACCCAGTACTTC. This encodes CASSQDLSAGSRETQYF.

The chain is built from TRBV24-1 and TRBJ2-1; 8 bases line up with TRBD1. V trimming: 4 bases; J trimming: 6 bases; junction bases outside the gene matches: 13. The CDR3 contains 17 residues. From germline, CDR1 is KGHDR and CDR2 SFDVKD. CDR3 protein: CATSDRGDRSMGNEQFF. The CDR3 DNA follows: TGTGCCACCAGTGACCGCGGGGACAGGTCGATGGGCAATGAGCAGTTCTTC.

This chain connects TRBV6-2 or TRBV6-3 to TRBJ2-2; TRBD2 is a possible D gene (5 bases). V lost 2 bases to trimming and J lost 3 bases, with 22 bases between them. In germline, CDR1 is MNHEY, CDR2 SVGEGT. The CDR3 runs to 19 residues. CDR3 sequence (DNA): TGTGCCAGCAGTTACCCCCGTGGGAGAGGGATGGTAGACACCGGGGAGCTGTTTTTT. Its translation is CASSYPRGRGMVDTGELFF.

The chain couples TRBV28 to TRBJ1-5; 10 bases fit TRBD1. From germline, CDR1 is MDHEN and CDR2 SYDVKM. J lost 4 bases, V lost 5 bases, and 5 bases had no gene match. The CDR3 has 15 residues. CDR3: CASSVGTGVNQPQHF. The CDR3 DNA follows: TGTGCCAGCAGTGTTGGGACAGGGGTTAATCAGCCCCAGCATTTT.

This sequence joins TRBV12-3 or TRBV12-4 and TRBJ2-5; D possibly corresponds to TRBD2 (6 bases). Trimming left V 8 bases short and J 1 base short, with 11 bases between. The length of the CDR3 is 13 residues. The CDR3, as DNA: TGTGCCAGCGGAGGGCTCGTCCAAGAGACCCAGTACTTC. Amino acids: CASGGLVQETQYF.

The rearrangement links TRBV6-5 to TRBJ2-1; 7 nucleotides align to TRBD2. V lost 4 bases, J lost 0 bases, and 6 bases stayed unmatched. This CDR3 has 16 amino acids. CDR1 MNHEY and CDR2 SVGAGI come from the germline V gene. The CDR3 is CASSWTSKGSYNEQFF. As DNA, the CDR3 is TGTGCCAGCAGTTGGACTAGTAAAGGCTCCTACAATGAGCAGTTCTTC.

This clone appeared a few times. The chain has TRBV29-1 and TRBJ1-1; TRBD1 matches 8 bases. The CDR3 runs 13 residues. Trimming removed 7 bases from V and 6 bases from J; junction bases left unmatched: 10. Per germline, CDR1 SQVTM and CDR2 ANQGSEA. The CDR3 is CSGGQGILAEAFF. CDR3 DNA: TGCAGCGGAGGACAGGGAATTTTAGCTGAAGCTTTCTTT.

The chain combines TRBV4-2 with TRBJ1-5; perhaps TRBD1 as D (5 bases). V lost 0 bases, J lost 0 bases, and 12 bases lay in between. This CDR3 comprises 17 residues. Germline V gene data show CDR1 as LGHNA and CDR2 as YNFKEQ. CDR3 in amino acids: CASSQDRDRDSNQPQHF. CDR3 coding DNA: TGTGCCAGCAGCCAAGATCGAGACAGAGATAGCAATCAGCCCCAGCATTTT.

This clone was seen once. This rearrangement joins TRBV18 to TRBJ2-7; tentatively, D is TRBD2 (5 bases). Trimming cost V 5 bases and J 2 bases, with 10 bases left between them. The length of the CDR3 is 13 residues. Germline loops: CDR1 KGHSH, CDR2 LQKENI. The CDR3 coding sequence is TGTGCCAGCTCAACACAGCGGACCTACGAGCAGTACTTC. Its translation: CASSTQRTYEQYF.

This clone was observed a handful of times. The V and J genes are TRBV11-2 and TRBJ1-1, with D possibly TRBD1 on 6 matching bases. V was clipped by 0 bases and J by 11 bases, with 10 bases between them. The CDR3 loop spans 12 amino acids. In germline, CDR1 is SGHAT, CDR2 FQNNGV. CDR3 sequence reads: CASSLEMDSAFF. CDR3 bases: TGTGCCAGCAGCTTAGAGATGGACAGCGCTTTCTTT. The variable domain in full, with the rest retrieved from reference TRBV11-2 and TRBJ1-1, is EAGVAQSPRYKIIEKRQSVAFWCNPISGHATLYWYQQILGQGPKLLIQFQNNGVVDDSQLPKDRFSAERLKGVDSTLKIQPAKLEDSAVYLCASSLEMDSAFFGQGTRLTVV.

This sequence joins TRBV29-1 and TRBJ2-1; D perhaps matches TRBD1 (5 bases). The germline V gene has CDR1 SQVTM and CDR2 ANQGSEA. Trimming removed 4 bases at V and 10 bases at J, with 14 bases between. The CDR3 runs 12 residues. CDR3 sequence reads: CSVARSQGEQFF. The CDR3 region has the DNA TGCAGCGTTGCCCGTTCCCAGGGAGAGCAGTTCTTC.

The chain combines TRBV28 with TRBJ1-4; the match to TRBD1 covers 10 bases. There are 17 residues in the CDR3. V lost 7 bases, J lost 1 base, and 9 bases stayed unmatched. Germline CDR1 and CDR2: MDHEN and SYDVKM. Here the CDR3 DNA reads TGTGCCAGCACCGAGGGGGACAGGGGACAAACTAATGAAAAACTGTTTTTT. This translates into CASTEGDRGQTNEKLFF.

This clone was recorded a few times. V and J are TRBV12-5 and TRBJ1-1; D is unresolved. The V gene's germline CDR1 is LGHNT and CDR2 FRNRAP. The V and J ends lost 7 bases and 1 base respectively, with 10 bases between them. CDR3 length: 13 residues. The CDR3 spells CASVGEGNTEAFF. In DNA, the CDR3 is TGTGCTAGTGTCGGAGAAGGGAACACTGAAGCTTTCTTT.

The chain has TRBV4-1 and TRBJ2-6; no firm D call. V lost 6 bases and J lost 0, with 12 bases in between. The CDR3 has 16 residues. CDR1 and CDR2 (germline): MGHRA, YSYEKL. CDR3 nucleotide sequence: TGCGCCAGCAGAGCTAACAGAGCCTCTGGGGCCAACGTCCTGACTTTC. This sequence encodes CASRANRASGANVLTF.

The gene calls are TRBV5-5 and TRBJ1-1; D is perhaps TRBD1 (5 bases). Per the germline V gene, CDR1 is SGHKS and CDR2 is YYEKEE (reference sequence). V lost 3 bases to trimming and J lost 0 bases, with 15 bases between them. The CDR3 contains 16 residues. CDR3 DNA: TGTGCCAGCAGCTCGCGGGGGTCCGGAATGAACACTGAAGCTTTCTTT. Residues: CASSSRGSGMNTEAFF.

This sequence joins TRBV7-9 and TRBJ1-1; 10 positions match TRBD1. The CDR3 extends over 12 amino acids. Unmatched junction bases numbered 3, after V lost 9 bases and J lost 5 bases. Germline V lookup: CDR1 SEHNR, CDR2 FQNEAQ (reference sequence). CDR3 protein: CASDRGLTEAFF. DNA of the CDR3: TGTGCCAGTGACAGGGGGCTGACTGAAGCTTTCTTT.

The genes are TRBV2 and TRBJ1-6; D gene unclear. CDR1 and CDR2 from the germline V gene are SNHLY and FYNNEI. With 2 bases removed from V and 8 bases from J, the gap between germline ends came to 10 bases. The length of the CDR3 is 14 residues. CDR3 loop: CASSESGGDSPLHF. The CDR3 bases are TGTGCCAGCAGTGAAAGTGGTGGAGATTCACCCCTCCACTTT.

CDR3 nucleotide sequence: TGCGCCAGCAGCTTTGTGGACTCACAGGGTTACAATGAGCAGTTCTTC. Protein sequence: CASSFVDSQGYNEQFF. This chain connects TRBV5-1 to TRBJ2-1; D is possibly TRBD1 (6 bases). Trimming cost V 2 bases and J 4 bases, with 16 bases left between them. The V gene's germline CDR1 is SGHRS and CDR2 YFSETQ. The CDR3 is 16 residues long. The full variable domain, completed using reference TRBV5-1 and TRBJ2-1, is KAGVTQTPRYLIKTRGQQVTLSCSPISGHRSVSWYQQTPGQGLQFLFEYFSETQRNKGNFPGRFSGRQFSNSRSEMNVSTLELGDSALYLCASSFVDSQGYNEQFFGPGTRLTVL.

The chain joins TRBV7-8 to TRBJ1-5, with 8 bases fitting TRBD1. After removal of 0 bases from V and 7 bases from J, the junction contained 5 bases not matched to a gene. Germline V lookup: CDR1 SGHVS, CDR2 FQNEAQ. The CDR3 consists of 15 residues. In DNA, the CDR3 is TGTGCCAGCAGCTTAGCGAGGACAGGGCGACAGCCCCAGCATTTT. Translation gives CASSLARTGRQPQHF.

This clone was seen only once. The CDR3: CASSLASGTGELFF. CDR3 nucleotides: TGTGCCAGCAGCTTGGCTAGCGGGACCGGGGAGCTGTTTTTT. V is TRBV7-2 and J is TRBJ2-2; 8 bases align to TRBD2. This CDR3 has 14 amino acids. With V trimmed by 3 bases and J by 5 bases, 2 bases remained unmatched. The germline V gene has CDR1 SGHTA and CDR2 FQGNSA.